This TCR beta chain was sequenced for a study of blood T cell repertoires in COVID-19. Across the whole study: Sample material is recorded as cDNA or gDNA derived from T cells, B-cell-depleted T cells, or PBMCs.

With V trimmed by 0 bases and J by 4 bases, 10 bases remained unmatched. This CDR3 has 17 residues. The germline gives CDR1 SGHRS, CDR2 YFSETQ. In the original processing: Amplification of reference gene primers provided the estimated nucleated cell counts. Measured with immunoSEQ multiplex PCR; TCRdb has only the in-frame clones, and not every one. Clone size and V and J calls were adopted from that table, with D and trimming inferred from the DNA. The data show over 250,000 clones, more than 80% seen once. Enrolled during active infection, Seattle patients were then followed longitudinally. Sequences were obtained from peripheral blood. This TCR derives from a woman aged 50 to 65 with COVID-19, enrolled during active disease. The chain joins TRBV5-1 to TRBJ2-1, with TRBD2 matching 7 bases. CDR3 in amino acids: CASSLGILSGGYNEQFF. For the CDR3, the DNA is TGCGCCAGCAGCTTGGGAATCCTATCCGGGGGGTACAATGAGCAGTTCTTC.